This record concerns one TCR beta chain sequence. Its antigen is not identified. This record belongs to a study of cytomegalovirus exposure and HLA in healthy donors. Whole-study results and caveats: As was reported, the classifier diagnosed cytomegalovirus status with high specificity and sensitivity.

The PCR used 60 Vbeta and 13 Jbeta primers. Libraries were prepared by immunoSEQ multiplex PCR; TCRdb keeps only in-frame clonotypes and omits some of them. The table records about 37,000 clones, 68% of them present only once. Germline V lookup: CDR1 SNHLY, CDR2 FYNNEI. The CDR3 runs to 13 residues. V gave up 9 bases and J gave up 0 bases, with 12 bases separating them. This chain links TRBV2 with TRBJ2-7, with a tentative D call TRBD1 (6 bases). The TCR was taken from a man aged 40-55 years in good health and CMV-seronegative. Sequences were obtained from PBMCs. CDR3 coding DNA: TGTGCCAGACGGACAGTTAGCTCCTACGAGCAGTACTTC. Its translation is CARRTVSSYEQYF.